Listed here are 22 T cell receptor beta chains from one sample, sequenced in a study of Tregs in tolerant kidney transplant recipients. Profiling relied on immunoSEQ multiplex PCR, and the TCRdb table lists in-frame clones only, not all of them. The data show under 95,000 clones, about 91% seen once. The material was Tregs from blood, obtained before the transplant. The origin of the receptors is a human donor who received a combined kidney and bone marrow transplant.

This chain links TRBV30 with TRBJ1-1, with unresolved D. V was pared by 5 bases and J by 4 bases, with 14 bases between. The CDR3 sequence is 13 residues long. Germline V lookup: CDR1 GTSNPN, CDR2 SVGIG (reference sequence). The CDR3 DNA is TGTGCCTGGGTGGCTTACACGACCACTGAAGCTTTCTTT. Its translation: CAWVAYTTTEAFF.

This CDR3 reads CASSFWDINEQFF. The CDR3 region has the DNA TGTGCCAGCAGCTTCTGGGACATCAATGAGCAGTTCTTC. The genes are TRBV11-2 and TRBJ2-1; possible D gene TRBD1, 6 bases. Germline V gene lookup returns CDR1 SGHAT and CDR2 FQNNGV. V dropped 3 bases and J dropped 6 bases, with 9 bases sitting between them. The CDR3 consists of 13 residues.

V gene TRBV6-1 combines with J gene TRBJ1-2, with D unresolved. With 3 bases removed from V and 4 bases from J, the gap between germline ends came to 24 bases. CDR3 length: 18 residues. Germline values: CDR1 MNHNS, CDR2 SASEGT. This chain's CDR3 is CASSEATLRYAAPYGYTF. The CDR3 nucleotides are TGTGCCAGCAGTGAGGCTACGCTACGATACGCCGCCCCCTATGGCTACACCTTC.

This clone was observed a few times. V and J are TRBV19 and TRBJ2-3; maybe TRBD2 (6 bases). Trimming shortened V by 9 bases and J by 3 bases, and 19 bases separated the two germline ends. This CDR3 has 15 amino acids. The germline gives CDR1 LNHDA, CDR2 SQIVND (reference sequence). The CDR3 DNA reads TGTGCCAGCGGGCTGGGACGGGAGTTGACAGATACGCAGTATTTT. It encodes CASGLGRELTDTQYF.

This clone was observed a few times. This chain connects TRBV5-5 to TRBJ1-1; D unclear. Germline V gives CDR1 SGHKS, CDR2 YYEKEE (reference sequence). The ends were cut back, 2 bases at V and 0 bases at J, with 5 bases in the middle. The CDR3 covers 13 residues. This CDR3 is CASSFTLNTEAFF. CDR3 coding DNA: TGTGCCAGCAGCTTCACTCTGAACACTGAAGCTTTCTTT.

The chain recombines TRBV7-9 with TRBJ2-3; TRBD2 matches 12 bases. Trimming cost V 0 bases and J 5 bases; bases outside gene matches: 3. The CDR3 is 16 amino acids. Germline values: CDR1 SEHNR, CDR2 FQNEAQ (reference sequence). This CDR3 reads CASSLALAGGRDTQYF. The DNA of the CDR3 is TGTGCCAGCAGCTTAGCTCTAGCGGGAGGGCGAGATACGCAGTATTTT.

This chain links TRBV5-1 with TRBJ2-2; D gene ambiguous. The CDR3 has 14 residues. Trimming shortened V by 4 bases and J by 1 base, and 8 bases separated the two germline ends. CDR1 SGHRS and CDR2 YFSETQ come from the germline V gene. This CDR3 is CASSPPGNTGELFF. In DNA, the CDR3 is TGCGCCAGCAGCCCCCCAGGGAACACCGGGGAGCTGTTTTTT.

This clone appeared a single time. The V and J genes are TRBV5-5 and TRBJ2-7; D is unresolved. CDR1 and CDR2 (germline): SGHKS, YYEKEE (reference sequence). V gave up 5 bases and J gave up 3 bases, with 15 bases separating them. The CDR3 covers 14 residues. The CDR3 sequence: CASRPGHINYEQYF. The CDR3 nucleotides read TGTGCCAGCAGACCGGGCCACATCAACTACGAGCAGTACTTC.

The rearrangement uses TRBV27 and TRBJ1-1; no firm D call. In germline, CDR1 is MNHEY, CDR2 SMNVEV (reference sequence). Trimming pared 0 bases from V and 4 bases from J, leaving 21 bases between. The CDR3 totals 18 residues. The CDR3 bases are TGTGCCAGCAGTTTATCTAATAGGTTGGGCAGCTGGGCCACTGAAGCTTTCTTT. This gives the protein CASSLSNRLGSWATEAFF.

This sequence joins TRBV7-8 and TRBJ2-7; TRBD2 matches at 9 bases. The CDR3 length is 16 residues. Germline CDR1 reads SGHVS; CDR2 reads FQNEAQ. V dropped 5 bases and J dropped 1; count of bases not matched to a gene: 9. CDR3: CASSPLLAGISYEQYF. In DNA, the CDR3 is TGTGCCAGCAGCCCCCTGCTAGCGGGAATTTCCTACGAGCAGTACTTC.

The V and J genes are TRBV13 and TRBJ2-1, with 8 bases lining up with TRBD2. CDR1 and CDR2 (germline): PRHDT, FYEKMQ (reference sequence). V lost 11 bases to trimming and J lost 7 bases; unmatched junction nucleotides: 10. CDR3 length equals 13 residues. The CDR3 region is CACRLALGNEQFF. In DNA form, the CDR3 reads TGTGCCTGTAGACTAGCGCTGGGTAATGAGCAGTTCTTC.

This chain links TRBV10-2 with TRBJ2-7; D gene ambiguous. CDR1 is WSHSY and CDR2 is SAAADI in the germline V gene. The germline V and J ends were trimmed by 5 bases and 7 bases, with 18 bases remaining between them. This CDR3 is 14 amino acids long. The CDR3 region is CASSRQGPQGEQYF. The CDR3 DNA reads as TGCGCCAGCAGTAGGCAAGGCCCCCAAGGGGAGCAGTACTTC.

This chain joins TRBV9 and TRBJ2-6; 13 bases are shared with TRBD2. Germline-derived CDR1 and CDR2 are SGDLS and YYNGEE. The CDR3 loop spans 17 amino acids. Losses at the gene ends were 4 bases for V and 2 bases for J; bases not matched to a gene: 3. CDR3 nucleotide sequence: TGTGCCAGCAGCCCGGGACTAGCGGGAACTGGGGCCAACGTCCTGACTTTC. Protein product: CASSPGLAGTGANVLTF.

The chain couples TRBV20-1 to TRBJ2-7; a weak D match, TRBD2 (5 bases). CDR1 DFQATT and CDR2 SNEGSKA come from the germline V gene (reference sequence). This CDR3 is 11 amino acids long. V dropped 4 bases and J dropped 5 bases, with 9 bases sitting between them. The CDR3 loop is CSATPGDEQYF. In DNA form, the CDR3 reads TGCAGTGCTACCCCCGGGGACGAGCAGTACTTC.

This chain connects TRBV10-1 to TRBJ2-1, with 10 bases matching TRBD2. J lost 4 bases, V lost 4 bases, and 7 bases had no gene match. CDR3 length equals 16 residues. Germline V gene lookup returns CDR1 WNHNN and CDR2 SYGVQD (reference sequence). For the CDR3, the DNA is TGCGCCAGCAGTGGACGAGGACTAGCGGTTTACAATGAGCAGTTCTTC. Protein product: CASSGRGLAVYNEQFF.

V and J are TRBV19 and TRBJ1-2; 9 bases line up with TRBD1. The V gene end was trimmed by 4 bases and the J gene end by 7 bases; junction bases not matched to a gene: 4. There are 13 residues in the CDR3. Germline-derived CDR1 and CDR2 are LNHDA and SQIVND (reference sequence). The CDR3, as DNA: TGTGCCAGTAGTACCACAGGGGGCGCTGGCTACACCTTC. Amino acids: CASSTTGGAGYTF.

This chain uses TRBV5-1 with TRBJ2-3, with 10 bases fitting TRBD2. The CDR3 sequence is 15 residues long. V dropped 5 bases and J dropped 1; count of bases not matched to a gene: 4. Germline V gives CDR1 SGHRS, CDR2 YFSETQ. In nucleotides, the CDR3 is TGCGCCAGCAGTCGGGGGACTAGCGGCACAGATACGCAGTATTTT. This translates into CASSRGTSGTDTQYF.

The rearrangement uses TRBV5-4 and TRBJ1-2; D is unresolved. The CDR3 is 14 residues long. V was clipped by 1 base and J by 6 bases, with 13 bases between them. Germline V CDR1 and CDR2: SGHNT, YYREEE (reference sequence). The CDR3: CASSLTGLDNGYTF. The CDR3, as DNA: TGTGCCAGCAGCTTGACTGGGTTGGATAATGGCTACACCTTC.

This clone was counted a single time. V is TRBV11-2 and J is TRBJ2-5; the D gene is possibly TRBD2 (5 bases). V was cut by 5 bases and J by 5 bases, with 9 bases left in between. The CDR3 extends over 12 amino acids. CDR1 and CDR2 (germline): SGHAT, FQNNGV. The CDR3 reads CASSPTGETQYF. CDR3 nucleotides: TGTGCCAGCAGCCCGACGGGGGAGACCCAGTACTTC.

The sample holds one count of this clone. The chain joins TRBV19 to TRBJ1-2, with no clear D. Trimming removed 7 bases from V and 2 bases from J, with 11 bases in between. The CDR3 extends over 13 amino acids. The germline CDR1 and CDR2 sequences are LNHDA and SQIVND (reference sequence). This chain's CDR3 is CASTMDGNYGYTF. CDR3 nucleotide sequence: TGTGCCAGTACCATGGACGGAAACTATGGCTACACCTTC.

The chain is built from TRBV5-6 and TRBJ1-2, with 7 bases matching TRBD1. This CDR3 spans 16 amino acids. V lost 0 bases, J lost 2 bases, and 7 bases stayed unmatched. In germline, CDR1 is SGHDT, CDR2 YYEEEE. The CDR3 DNA reads as TGTGCCAGCAGCTTGGGTCCGGACAGGCAGAACTATGGCTACACCTTC. Residues: CASSLGPDRQNYGYTF.

The gene calls are TRBV6-1 and TRBJ2-7, with D tentatively TRBD2 (7 bases). Germline V gene sequence: CDR1 MNHNS, CDR2 SASEGT. The CDR3 is made up of 15 amino acids. Deletions cut 6 bases from V and 7 bases from J, with 22 bases between. CDR3 region: CASRGGAGPSKEQYF. The CDR3 DNA reads TGTGCCAGCAGGGGGGGGGCAGGGCCTTCTAAAGAGCAGTACTTC.